The subject of this entry is one T cell receptor (beta chain). What it binds is unknown. This CDR3 has 14 residues. Trimming took 3 bases from V and 3 from J, leaving 10 bases between them. Germline V lookup: CDR1 SGHAT, CDR2 FQNNGV. This specimen belongs to a study of early T cells in non-severe SARS-CoV-2 infection. General observations from the study: VDJdb-based matching was biased toward anti-spike CD8 responses and missed private and CD4 specificities.

TCRdb re-called the 5' RACE reads through MiXCR, storing one row per CDR3 protein. Found here are some 97,000 distinct CDR3 sequences, roughly 9.6% of them singletons; the top ten hold roughly 4.8%. The TCR originated in an adult who was a healthcare worker with PCR-confirmed SARS-CoV-2 infection or an uninfected control (not recorded which). This chain uses TRBV11-2 with TRBJ2-3, with D perhaps TRBD1 (6 bases). The starting material was whole blood, obtained at baseline. DNA for the CDR3: TGTGCCAGCAGCTTTTTACAGGGAACAGATACGCAGTATTTT. The encoded protein is CASSFLQGTDTQYF.